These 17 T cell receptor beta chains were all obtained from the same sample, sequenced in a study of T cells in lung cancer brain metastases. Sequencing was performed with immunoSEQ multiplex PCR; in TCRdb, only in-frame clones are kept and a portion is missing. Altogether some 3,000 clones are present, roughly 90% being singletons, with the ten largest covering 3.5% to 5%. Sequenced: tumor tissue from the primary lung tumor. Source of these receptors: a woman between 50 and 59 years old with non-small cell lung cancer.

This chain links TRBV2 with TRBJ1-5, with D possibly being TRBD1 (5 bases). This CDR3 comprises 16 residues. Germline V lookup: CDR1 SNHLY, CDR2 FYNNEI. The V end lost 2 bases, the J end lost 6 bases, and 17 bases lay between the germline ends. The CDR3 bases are TGTGCCAGCAGTGAACAAATCTGGAGGGGTCCTCAGCCCCAGCATTTT. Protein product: CASSEQIWRGPQPQHF. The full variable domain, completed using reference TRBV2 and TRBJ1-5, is EPEVTQTPSHQVTQMGQEVILRCVPISNHLYFYWYRQILGQKVEFLVSFYNNEISEKSEIFDDQFSVERPDGSNFTLKIRSTKLEDSAMYFCASSEQIWRGPQPQHFGDGTRLSIL.

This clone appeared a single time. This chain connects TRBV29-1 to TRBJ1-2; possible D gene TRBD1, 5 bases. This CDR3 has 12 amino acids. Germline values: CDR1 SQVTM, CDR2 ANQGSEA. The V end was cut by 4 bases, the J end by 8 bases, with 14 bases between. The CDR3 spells CSVGGEGRGYTF. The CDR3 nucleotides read TGCAGCGTTGGAGGGGAAGGTCGGGGCTACACCTTC.

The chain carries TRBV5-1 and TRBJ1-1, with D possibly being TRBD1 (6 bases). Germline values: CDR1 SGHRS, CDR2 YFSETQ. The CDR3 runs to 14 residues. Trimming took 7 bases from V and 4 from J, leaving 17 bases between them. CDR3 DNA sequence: TGCGCCAGCGGGACACAAGCCACGGGCACTGAAGCTTTCTTT. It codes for CASGTQATGTEAFF.

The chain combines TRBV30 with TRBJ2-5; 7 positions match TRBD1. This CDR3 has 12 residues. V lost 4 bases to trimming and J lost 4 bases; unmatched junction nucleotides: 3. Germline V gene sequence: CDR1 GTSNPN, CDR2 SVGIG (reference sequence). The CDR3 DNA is TGTGCCTGGACAGGGGGTGGAGAGACCCAGTACTTC. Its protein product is CAWTGGGETQYF.

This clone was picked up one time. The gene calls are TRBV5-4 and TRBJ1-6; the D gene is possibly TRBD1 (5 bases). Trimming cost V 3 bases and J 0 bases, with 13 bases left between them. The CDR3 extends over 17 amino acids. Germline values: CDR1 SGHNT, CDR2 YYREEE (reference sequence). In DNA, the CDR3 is TGTGCCAGCAGCTCCTCACAGGAGAGCTCCTATAATTCACCCCTCCACTTT. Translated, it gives CASSSSQESSYNSPLHF.

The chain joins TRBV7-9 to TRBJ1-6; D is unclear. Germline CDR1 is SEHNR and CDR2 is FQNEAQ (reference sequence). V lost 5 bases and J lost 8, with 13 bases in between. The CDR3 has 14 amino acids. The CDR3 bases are TGTGCCAGCAGCCTGGTGGATAGGGATTCACCCCTCCACTTT. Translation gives CASSLVDRDSPLHF.

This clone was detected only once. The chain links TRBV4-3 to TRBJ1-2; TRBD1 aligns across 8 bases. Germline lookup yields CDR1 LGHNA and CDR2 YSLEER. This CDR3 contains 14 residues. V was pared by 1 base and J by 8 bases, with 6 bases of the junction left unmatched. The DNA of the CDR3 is TGCGCCAGCAGCCAAGTTGGACAGGGCCAAGGCTACACCTTC. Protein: CASSQVGQGQGYTF.

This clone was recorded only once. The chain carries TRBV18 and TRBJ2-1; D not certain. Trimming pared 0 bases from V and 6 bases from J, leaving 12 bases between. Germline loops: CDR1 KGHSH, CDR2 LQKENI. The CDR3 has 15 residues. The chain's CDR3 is CASSPPSSPLNEQFF. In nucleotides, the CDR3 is TGTGCCAGCTCACCACCGAGCAGCCCCCTCAATGAGCAGTTCTTC.

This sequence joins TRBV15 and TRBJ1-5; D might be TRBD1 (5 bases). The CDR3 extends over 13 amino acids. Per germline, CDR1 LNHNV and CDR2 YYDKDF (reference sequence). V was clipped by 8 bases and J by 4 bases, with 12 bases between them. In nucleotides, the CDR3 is TGTGCCACCCGCGGACAATATAATCAGCCCCAGCATTTT. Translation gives CATRGQYNQPQHF.

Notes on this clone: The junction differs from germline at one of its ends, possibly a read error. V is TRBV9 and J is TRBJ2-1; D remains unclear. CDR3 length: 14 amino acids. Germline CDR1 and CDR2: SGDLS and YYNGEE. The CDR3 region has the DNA TGTGTCAGCAGCGTAGAACCGTACTACAATGAGCAGTTCTTC. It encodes CVSSVEPYYNEQFF.

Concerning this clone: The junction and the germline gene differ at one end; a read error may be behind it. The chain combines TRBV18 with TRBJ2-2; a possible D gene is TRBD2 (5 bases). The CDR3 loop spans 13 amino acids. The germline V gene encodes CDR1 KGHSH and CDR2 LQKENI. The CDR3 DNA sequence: TGTGCCAGCTCACCCCAGAACACCGGGAAGCTGTTTTTT. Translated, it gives CASSPQNTGKLFF.

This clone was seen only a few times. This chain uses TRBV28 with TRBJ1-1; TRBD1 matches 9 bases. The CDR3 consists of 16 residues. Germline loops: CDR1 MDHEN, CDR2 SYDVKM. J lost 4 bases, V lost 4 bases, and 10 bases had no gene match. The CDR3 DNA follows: TGTGCCAGCAGTTCTATGAAGACAGGGGGGGGCACTGAAGCTTTCTTT. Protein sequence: CASSSMKTGGGTEAFF.

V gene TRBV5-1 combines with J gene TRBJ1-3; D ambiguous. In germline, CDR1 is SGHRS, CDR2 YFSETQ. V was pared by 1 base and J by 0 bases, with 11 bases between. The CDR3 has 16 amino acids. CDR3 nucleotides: TGCGCCAGCAGCTTGTGGGTACAGAGCTCTGGAAACACCATATATTTT. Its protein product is CASSLWVQSSGNTIYF. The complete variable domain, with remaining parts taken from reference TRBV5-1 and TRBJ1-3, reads KAGVTQTPRYLIKTRGQQVTLSCSPISGHRSVSWYQQTPGQGLQFLFEYFSETQRNKGNFPGRFSGRQFSNSRSEMNVSTLELGDSALYLCASSLWVQSSGNTIYFGEGSWLTVV.

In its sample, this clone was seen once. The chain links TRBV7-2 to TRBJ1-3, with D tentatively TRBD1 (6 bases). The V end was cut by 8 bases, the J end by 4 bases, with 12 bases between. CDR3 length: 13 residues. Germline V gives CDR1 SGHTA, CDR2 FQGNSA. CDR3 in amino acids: CASGQGNGNTIYF. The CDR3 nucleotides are TGTGCCAGCGGGCAGGGGAACGGAAACACCATATATTTT.

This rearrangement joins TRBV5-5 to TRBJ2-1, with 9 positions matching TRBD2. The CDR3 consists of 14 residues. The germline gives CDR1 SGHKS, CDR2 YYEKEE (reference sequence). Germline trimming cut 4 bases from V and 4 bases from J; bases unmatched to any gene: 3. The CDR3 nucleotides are TGTGCCAGCAGCAGACTAGCGGATTACAATGAGCAGTTCTTC. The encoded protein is CASSRLADYNEQFF.

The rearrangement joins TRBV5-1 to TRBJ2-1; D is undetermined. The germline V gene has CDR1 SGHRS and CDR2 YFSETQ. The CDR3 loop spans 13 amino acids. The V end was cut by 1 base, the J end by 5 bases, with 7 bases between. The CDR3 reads CASSLSMDNEQFF. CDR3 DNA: TGCGCCAGCAGCTTGAGTATGGACAATGAGCAGTTCTTC.

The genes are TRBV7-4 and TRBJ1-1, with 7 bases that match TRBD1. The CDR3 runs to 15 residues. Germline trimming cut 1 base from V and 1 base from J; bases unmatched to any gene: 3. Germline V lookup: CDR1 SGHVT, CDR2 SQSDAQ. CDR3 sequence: CASSLEQGRNTEAFF. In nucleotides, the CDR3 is TGTGCCAGCAGCTTAGAACAGGGGCGGAACACTGAAGCTTTCTTT.